This is a list of T cell receptor beta chains from one sample in a study of patients and donors after allogeneic stem cell transplantation. MiXCR was run by TCRdb on the RT-PCR reads, yielding one entry per CDR3 protein. The sample lists approximately 410,000 distinct CDR3 sequences, around 15% occurring once. The sample taken for sequencing was blood, either unsorted or a sorted T cell fraction (not recorded which). Receptor source: a human donor who was either an allogeneic HSCT recipient or a stem cell or donor lymphocyte infusion donor (not recorded which). It is not recorded whose cells these are; they may come from a transplant donor. The CDR3 runs from the conserved cysteine through the conserved F or W. The D gene is left open where the match is weak. Rows may omit the clone size; those that give it use once, few, many or a size class.

CASSITSQGYHQPQHF,TGTGCCAGCAGCATAACGTCCCAGGGATACCATCAGCCCCAGCATTTT,TRBJ1-5,TRBV7-9,NA,few
CASSLKAGGPSSTDTQYF,TGCGCCAGCAGCTTGAAGGCGGGGGGACCTTCTAGCACAGATACGCAGTATTTT,TRBJ2-3,TRBV5-1,TRBD2,NA
CASSSISTAAKNIQYF,TGTGCCAGCAGCTCCATCTCGACGGCAGCCAAAAACATTCAGTACTTC,TRBJ2-4,TRBV7-2,NA,few
CSAVGAQRNNSPLHF,TGCAGTGCTGTCGGGGCACAGAGAAATAATTCACCCCTCCACTTT,TRBJ1-6,TRBV20-1,NA,NA
CAIGQVYNEQFF,TGTGCCATAGGGCAAGTCTACAATGAGCAGTTCTTC,TRBJ2-1,TRBV7-2,NA,NA
CSVEGGRGNTEAFF,TGCAGCGTTGAGGGGGGGAGGGGGAACACTGAAGCTTTCTTT,TRBJ1-1,TRBV29-1,NA,few
CASSKERYNEQFF,TGTGCCAGCAGCAAAGAGAGGTACAATGAGCAGTTCTTC,TRBJ2-1,TRBV2,NA,many
CASSYASGGGYNEQFF,TGTGCCAGCAGTTATGCTAGCGGGGGGGGTTACAATGAGCAGTTCTTC,TRBJ2-1,TRBV6-5,TRBD2,NA
CASSRITETGYNSPLHF,TGTGCCAGCAGCCGCATTACCGAGACAGGGTATAATTCACCCCTCCACTTT,TRBJ1-6,TRBV4-2,TRBD1,few
CASSLWELAGGYEQYF,TGTGCCAGCAGCTTATGGGAACTAGCGGGGGGCTACGAGCAGTACTTC,TRBJ2-7,TRBV7-3,TRBD2,few
CASSEQGGSPLHF,TGTGCCAGCAGTGAGCAGGGAGGTTCACCCCTCCACTTT,TRBJ1-6,TRBV2,NA,few
CASSLARGSYEQYF,TGTGCCAGCAGCTTAGCTAGGGGCTCCTACGAGCAGTACTTC,TRBJ2-7,TRBV5-1,NA,many
CASSLAQLSNTEAFF,TGTGCCAGCAGCTTAGCGCAACTCTCGAACACTGAAGCTTTCTTT,TRBJ1-1,TRBV11-1,NA,NA
CASFGGSFGNEQFF,TGTGCCAGCTTCGGGGGATCGTTTGGCAATGAGCAGTTCTTC,TRBJ2-1,TRBV7-2,NA,few
CASRTGKAYEQYF,TGTGCCAGCCGGACAGGGAAGGCCTACGAGCAGTACTTC,TRBJ2-7,TRBV6-6,TRBD1,NA
CSVVGWRTEAFF,TGCAGCGTTGTAGGGTGGCGGACTGAAGCTTTCTTT,TRBJ1-1,TRBV29-1,NA,NA
CASSLVYNEQFF,TGTGCCAGCAGTTTGGTATACAATGAGCAGTTCTTC,TRBJ2-1,TRBV12-3/TRBV12-4,NA,many
CASSYSSRGGNTIYF,TGTGCCAGCAGTTACTCTTCCAGGGGTGGAAACACCATATATTTT,TRBJ1-3,TRBV6-5,NA,NA
CASSRTRTFTYEQYF,TGTGCCAGCTCACGCACAAGGACATTTACCTACGAGCAGTACTTC,TRBJ2-7,TRBV18,NA,NA
CASRPTSGGFYNEQFF,TGTGCCAGCAGGCCGACTAGCGGGGGATTCTACAATGAGCAGTTCTTC,TRBJ2-1,TRBV9,TRBD2,NA
CSARDVGGGANVLTF,TGCAGTGCTAGAGATGTGGGAGGTGGGGCCAACGTCCTGACTTTC,TRBJ2-6,TRBV20-1,NA,few
CASSLRAGPRFEQFF,TGTGCCAGCAGTTTACGGGCAGGGCCCAGGTTTGAGCAGTTCTTC,TRBJ2-1,TRBV27,NA,many
CASSLRGFEQFF,TGTGCCAGCAGCTTACGGGGGTTTGAGCAGTTCTTC,TRBJ2-1,TRBV11-3,NA,NA
CASASSGEYYNEQFF,TGCGCCAGCGCGTCTAGCGGGGAGTACTACAATGAGCAGTTCTTC,TRBJ2-1,TRBV5-1,TRBD2,few
CASSSTPGLAGRNEQFF,TGTGCCAGCAGTTCAACCCCGGGACTAGCGGGAAGGAATGAGCAGTTCTTC,TRBJ2-1,TRBV27,TRBD2,many
CASSPTLASHEQYF,TGTGCCAGCAGCCCCACCCTAGCTTCCCACGAGCAGTACTTC,TRBJ2-7,TRBV12-3/TRBV12-4,NA,NA
CSVDADGGSQYF,TGCAGCGTTGATGCGGACGGTGGATCCCAGTACTTC,TRBJ2-5,TRBV29-1,NA,few
CASSSTGTVAGTQYF,TGTGCCAGCAGCTCAACCGGGACTGTCGCTGGGACCCAGTACTTC,TRBJ2-5,TRBV13,NA,NA
CSAKRPGQGPYSNQPQHF,TGCAGTGCTAAGAGACCGGGACAGGGACCCTATAGCAATCAGCCCCAGCATTTT,TRBJ1-5,TRBV20-1,TRBD1,few
CSASLLAASTDTQYF,TGCAGTGCTAGTCTACTAGCGGCTAGCACAGATACGCAGTATTTT,TRBJ2-3,TRBV20-1,TRBD2,few
CAISGALRRSYNEQFF,TGTGCCATCAGCGGGGCCTTAAGAAGGTCCTACAATGAGCAGTTCTTC,TRBJ2-1,TRBV10-3,NA,few
CASSVEGYEQYF,TGTGCCAGCAGCGTAGAAGGCTACGAGCAGTACTTC,TRBJ2-7,TRBV9,NA,NA
CASRLAGGRTDTQYF,TGTGCCAGCAGATTAGCGGGGGGGCGCACAGATACGCAGTATTTT,TRBJ2-3,TRBV12-3/TRBV12-4,TRBD2,few
CASSCPKAQGVSRFTGELFF,TGTGCCAGCAGCTGCCCTAAGGCCCAAGGCGTCTCTCGGTTCACCGGGGAGCTGTTTTTT,TRBJ2-2,TRBV21-1,NA,few
CASSVGAGRTDTQYF,TGCGCCAGCAGCGTTGGGGCGGGGAGGACAGATACGCAGTATTTT,TRBJ2-3,TRBV4-3,NA,many
CAISGWGSYEQYF,TGTGCCATCAGTGGTTGGGGTTCCTACGAGCAGTACTTC,TRBJ2-7,TRBV10-3,NA,few
CASSFLGETEAFF,TGTGCCAGCAGCTTTCTTGGGGAAACTGAAGCTTTCTTT,TRBJ1-1,TRBV7-6,NA,many
CASSLVTGGAFF,TGTGCCAGCAGCTTGGTAACCGGAGGGGCTTTCTTT,TRBJ1-1,TRBV5-5,NA,few
CATSSRGTGELFF,TGTGCCACCTCGTCCAGGGGAACCGGGGAGCTGTTTTTT,TRBJ2-2,TRBV15,NA,once
CASNRGSSYNEQFF,TGTGCCAGCAACCGGGGGAGCTCCTACAATGAGCAGTTCTTC,TRBJ2-1,TRBV14,NA,few
CASSPLRGGTDTQYF,TGTGCCAGCAGCCCCCTAAGGGGGGGAACAGATACGCAGTATTTT,TRBJ2-3,TRBV7-3,NA,NA
CASRHGRHSTDTQYF,TGTGCCAGTAGACATGGACGTCATAGCACAGATACGCAGTATTTT,TRBJ2-3,TRBV19,NA,NA
CASSYSYWGAASTDTQYF,TGTGCCAGCAGTTACTCCTACTGGGGAGCAGCCAGCACAGATACGCAGTATTTT,TRBJ2-3,TRBV6-5,NA,few